This section outlines one TCR beta chain sequence together with its context. Its matching antigen is unknown. This specimen belongs to a study of long-term antiretroviral therapy in people with HIV. Survey level was the resolution at which the v3.0 immunoSEQ assay ran. The protocol was immunoSEQ multiplex PCR, while the TCRdb copy is restricted to in-frame clones and leaves out a portion. The table has 25,000 to 30,000 clones, roughly 80% seen once. Study-wide findings and caveats: Within the repertoire, clones expanded before ART were dominant at all time points.

The V segment lost 2 bases and the J segment 8 bases; nucleotides outside the gene matches: 6. The CDR3 is 16 amino acids. Germline CDR1 is MGHRA and CDR2 is YSYEKL. V usage is TRBV4-1 and J usage is TRBJ2-1, with 13 bases matching TRBD2. The sequence came from a middle-aged man with HIV. Sequenced here: unsorted PBMCs, sampled 3 years after starting antiretroviral therapy. The CDR3 protein is CASSQPTSGRIYEQFF. The CDR3 nucleotides are TGCGCCAGCAGCCAACCGACTAGCGGGAGGATCTATGAGCAGTTCTTC.